This is a list of T cell receptor beta chains from one sample in a study of T cell responses to AZD1222 COVID-19 vaccine. Clones were sequenced by immunoSEQ multiplex PCR, and TCRdb holds only the in-frame ones, with some missing. The sample lists 95,000 to 100,000 clones, around 87% occurring once. The sequencing here drew on peripheral blood, taken 28 days after the second AZD1222 dose. The receptors stem from an adult who received the AZD1222 COVID-19 vaccine. Each CDR3 is given with its conserved first and last residue. The order of the fields is J gene, V gene, clone size, D gene, CDR3 protein, CDR3 DNA. A D gene is named only where the DNA matches it firmly. Only part of the rows carry a size: once, few, many, or a class if the clone is expanded.

TRBJ2-3 | TRBV27 | NA | NA | CASSLARTADTQYF | TGTGCCAGCAGTTTAGCCCGGACCGCAGATACGCAGTATTTT
TRBJ1-5 | TRBV19 | once | TRBD1 | CASSTLQQGSNQPQHF | TGTGCCAGTAGTACCCTACAACAGGGGAGCAATCAGCCCCAGCATTTT
TRBJ2-7 | TRBV2 | once | NA | CASSFANNEQYF | TGTGCCAGCAGTTTTGCGAATAACGAGCAGTACTTC
TRBJ1-5 | TRBV7-2 | NA | NA | CASSPGGGQPQHF | TGTGCCAGCAGCCCTGGCGGAGGACAGCCCCAGCATTTT
TRBJ2-1 | TRBV2 | NA | NA | CASSLLAEQFF | TGTGCCAGCAGTCTTTTGGCTGAGCAGTTCTTC
TRBJ1-1 | TRBV16 | NA | NA | CASSPGGKGKTEAFF | TGTGCCAGCAGCCCGGGGGGCAAAGGGAAAACTGAAGCTTTCTTT
TRBJ2-3 | TRBV5-1 | NA | TRBD2 | CASSPGTSGRADTQYF | TGCGCCAGCAGCCCGGGGACTAGCGGGAGGGCAGATACGCAGTATTTT
TRBJ2-7 | TRBV28 | once | TRBD1 | CASRQRTGVYEQYF | TGTGCCAGCAGACAGCGGACAGGGGTCTACGAGCAGTACTTC
TRBJ1-1 | TRBV7-2 | NA | NA | CASSLIRVSSHTEAFF | TGTGCCAGCAGCTTGATCCGGGTTTCCTCCCACACTGAAGCTTTCTTT
TRBJ2-3 | TRBV7-3 | NA | TRBD1 | CASSRTGGPDTQYF | TGTGCCAGCAGCCGGACAGGGGGGCCAGATACGCAGTATTTT
TRBJ1-2 | TRBV7-9 | NA | NA | CASSLGGGYGYTF | TGTGCCAGCAGCTTAGGAGGGGGCTATGGCTACACCTTC
TRBJ2-2 | TRBV9 | NA | NA | CASSPRERANTGELFF | TGTGCCAGCAGCCCCCGTGAGCGGGCGAACACCGGGGAGCTGTTTTTT
TRBJ2-1 | TRBV6-2/TRBV6-3 | NA | TRBD2 | CASSRQWTSGRVVSEQFF | TGTGCCAGCAGTAGACAGTGGACTAGCGGGAGGGTCGTGAGTGAGCAGTTCTTC
TRBJ1-1 | TRBV28 | NA | NA | CASSLAGVKAFF | TGTGCCAGCAGTTTAGCAGGGGTGAAAGCTTTCTTT
TRBJ1-5 | TRBV2 | NA | NA | CASSRLTPDQPQHF | TGTGCCAGCAGTCGGTTAACTCCGGATCAGCCCCAGCATTTT
TRBJ1-6 | TRBV24-1 | NA | NA | CATGGLCSPLHF | TGTGCCACCGGGGGTCTTTGTTCACCCCTCCACTTT
TRBJ2-7 | TRBV2 | NA | TRBD2 | CARSTSGRAYEQYF | TGTGCCAGATCGACTAGCGGGAGGGCCTACGAGCAGTACTTC
TRBJ1-5 | TRBV28 | few | TRBD1 | CASSIEQGISNQPQHF | TGTGCCAGCAGCATAGAACAGGGGATAAGCAATCAGCCCCAGCATTTT
TRBJ2-1 | TRBV4-1 | once | TRBD2 | CASSHKNGLATYNEQFF | TGCGCCAGCAGCCACAAAAACGGACTAGCGACATACAATGAGCAGTTCTTC
TRBJ1-6 | TRBV5-8 | NA | TRBD1 | CASSPRTGTNSPLHF | TGTGCCAGCAGCCCTCGGACAGGGACGAATTCACCCCTCCACTTT
TRBJ1-6 | TRBV28 | once | NA | CASTPAAGQNSPLHF | TGTGCCAGCACCCCGGCGGCGGGGCAGAATTCACCCCTCCACTTT
TRBJ2-3 | TRBV28 | NA | NA | CASSFPAGAGTDTQYF | TGTGCCAGCAGTTTCCCCGCGGGCGCCGGCACAGATACGCAGTATTTT
TRBJ2-7 | TRBV18 | NA | NA | CASSREWGDEQYF | TGTGCCAGCTCACGCGAATGGGGTGACGAGCAGTACTTC
TRBJ2-3 | TRBV27 | NA | NA | CASSTRTATSTDTQYF | TGTGCCAGCAGTACACGGACAGCTACTAGCACAGATACGCAGTATTTT
TRBJ1-5 | TRBV2 | once | NA | CASSREGVSNQPQHF | TGTGCCAGCAGTCGGGAGGGGGTTAGCAATCAGCCCCAGCATTTT
TRBJ1-2 | TRBV9 | NA | NA | CASSALEWPLKGYTF | TGTGCCAGCAGCGCCCTAGAGTGGCCCCTTAAGGGCTACACCTTC
TRBJ2-1 | TRBV4-3 | NA | NA | CASSQDRTAYNEQFF | TGCGCCAGCAGCCAAGATAGGACAGCCTACAATGAGCAGTTCTTC
TRBJ2-3 | TRBV24-1 | NA | TRBD2 | CATSKSGRGTDTQYF | TGTGCCACCAGCAAAAGCGGGAGAGGAACAGATACGCAGTATTTT
TRBJ2-7 | TRBV11-2 | NA | NA | CASSRYRTDSYEQYF | TGTGCCAGCAGCCGATATCGGACAGACTCCTACGAGCAGTACTTC
TRBJ2-3 | TRBV3-1/TRBV3-2 | NA | NA | CASSRSTGRPSADTQYF | TGTGCCAGCAGCCGATCAACAGGGCGACCCAGTGCAGATACGCAGTATTTT
TRBJ2-7 | TRBV12-3/TRBV12-4 | NA | NA | CASSPVHPEQYF | TGTGCCAGCAGCCCGGTCCACCCCGAGCAGTACTTC
TRBJ1-6 | TRBV28 | NA | NA | CASHQGSNSPLHF | TGTGCCAGCCATCAGGGTAGCAATTCACCCCTCCACTTT
TRBJ1-1 | TRBV12-3/TRBV12-4 | NA | NA | CASSLDGGTEAFF | TGTGCCAGCAGTTTAGATGGCGGCACTGAAGCTTTCTTT
TRBJ2-3 | TRBV2 | NA | NA | CASSVSRYQVGTQYF | TGTGCCAGCAGTGTCTCTAGATACCAAGTTGGTACGCAGTATTTT
TRBJ2-7 | TRBV9 | NA | NA | CASSVTGAPTYEQYF | TGTGCCAGCAGCGTCACGGGAGCTCCTACCTACGAGCAGTACTTC
TRBJ2-1 | TRBV19 | NA | TRBD2 | CATKTSGAMGEQFF | TGTGCCACCAAGACTAGCGGGGCCATGGGTGAGCAGTTCTTC
TRBJ2-1 | TRBV6-2/TRBV6-3 | NA | TRBD2 | CASSNGLAGRDEQFF | TGTGCCAGCAGTAACGGACTAGCGGGACGGGATGAGCAGTTCTTC
TRBJ2-2 | TRBV19 | NA | NA | CATQGSGAGTGELFF | TGTGCCACCCAGGGGTCGGGGGCAGGCACCGGGGAGCTGTTTTTT
TRBJ1-1 | TRBV28 | NA | NA | CASSLLAGTEAFF | TGTGCCAGCAGTTTATTGGCAGGGACTGAAGCTTTCTTT
TRBJ2-3 | TRBV9 | NA | TRBD2 | CASSGTSGGTTDTQYF | TGTGCCAGCAGCGGCACTAGCGGGGGGACCACAGATACGCAGTATTTT
TRBJ1-4 | TRBV7-6 | NA | NA | CASSLNPPARNEKLFF | TGTGCCAGCAGCTTAAATCCTCCAGCGAGAAATGAAAAACTGTTTTTT
TRBJ2-7 | TRBV9 | NA | TRBD2 | CASSVVPGGDYEQYF | TGTGCCAGCAGCGTAGTTCCGGGAGGGGACTACGAGCAGTACTTC